This TCR beta chain was identified during a study of CD8 T cells in ankylosing spondylitis. Study observations and caveats: Seemingly distinctive of ankylosing spondylitis blood was a TCR beta motif formed by eight highly homologous variants.

One entry per CDR3 protein, called by TCRdb with MiXCR from the 5' RACE reads. The table has about 800,000 distinct CDR3 sequences, approximately 12% seen once. A word on this clonotype: As yet, its antigen is unknown.

Germline values: CDR1 DFQATT, CDR2 SNEGSKA (reference sequence). Trimming shortened V by 0 bases and J by 3 bases, and 11 bases separated the two germline ends. This CDR3 spans 14 amino acids. The chain employs TRBV20-1 and TRBJ1-1, with D possibly TRBD1 on 5 matching bases. The TCR comes from a male donor with ankylosing spondylitis. The sequencing input was blood, either unsorted or a sorted T cell fraction (not recorded which). The CDR3 reads CSARDPQGDTEAFF. In DNA form, the CDR3 reads TGCAGTGCTAGAGACCCGCAGGGCGACACTGAAGCTTTCTTT.